Sequencing of this T cell receptor (beta chain) was carried out in a study of CXCR3-negative and CXCR3-positive naive CD8 T cells. Each TRB cDNA library was prepared by 5' RACE (with UMI labels). TCRdb re-called the 5' RACE reads, yielding one record per CDR3 amino acid sequence without DNA. Here the sample table reports 38,000 or so distinct CDR3 sequences. Sequenced material: memory CD8+ T cells from blood. The TCR comes from a human donor in good health. Some clones in this sample may be carry-over from other donors' samples.

The CDR3 reads CASSLAGRVTNTGELFF. The chain carries TRBV7-2 and TRBJ2-2; TCRdb's assignment of TRBD1 cannot be checked, as there is no DNA. The CDR3 totals 17 residues. Looked up from germline, CDR1 is SGHTA and CDR2 is FQGNSA.